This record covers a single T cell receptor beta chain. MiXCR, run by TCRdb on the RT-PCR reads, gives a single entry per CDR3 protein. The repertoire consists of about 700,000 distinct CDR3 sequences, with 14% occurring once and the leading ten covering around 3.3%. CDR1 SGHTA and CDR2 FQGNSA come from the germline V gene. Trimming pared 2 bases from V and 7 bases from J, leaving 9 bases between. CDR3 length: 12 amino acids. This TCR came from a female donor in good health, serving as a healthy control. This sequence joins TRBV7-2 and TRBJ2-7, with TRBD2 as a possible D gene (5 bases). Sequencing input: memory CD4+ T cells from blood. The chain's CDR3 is CASSLRPGEQYF. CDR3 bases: TGTGCCAGCAGCTTAAGGCCGGGGGAGCAGTACTTC.